This T cell receptor beta chain was retrieved from a study of chemoradiotherapy in HPV16-positive cancers. The repertoire was sequenced with immunoSEQ multiplex PCR; TCRdb's copy has only in-frame clones and lacks some. The sample consists of 4,000 to 6,000 clones, over 65% of them appearing once. Study results and caveats: Only a couple of HPV16-positive patients supplied the functional HPV-specificity definition. During treatment, candidate HPV-specific clones and E7-related motifs expanded in tumor.

Worth noting for this clone: What it recognizes is unknown.

Germline loops: CDR1 GTSNPN, CDR2 SVGIG (reference sequence). V was trimmed by 1 base and J by 7 bases, leaving 13 bases between them. This CDR3 spans 14 amino acids. This chain links TRBV30 with TRBJ1-4; a possible D gene is TRBD1 (5 bases). The receptor was derived from a human donor with HPV-associated anogenital cancer. The sample here was taken from a patient who underwent chemoradiotherapy. CDR3 nucleotide sequence: TGTGCCTGGAGTGCTGCAGGGTTGGTTGAAAAACTGTTTTTT. Residues: CAWSAAGLVEKLFF. The whole variable domain, filled in from reference TRBV30 and TRBJ1-4, reads SQTIHQWPATLVQPVGSPLSLECTVEGTSNPNLYWYRQAAGRGLQLLFYSVGIGQISSEVPQNLSASRPQDRQFILSSKKLLLSDSGFYLCAWSAAGLVEKLFFGSGTQLSVL.